The 17 T cell receptor beta chains below come from one sample, sequenced in a study of identical twins. TCRdb re-called the 5' RACE reads through MiXCR, storing one row per CDR3 protein. This sample has 500,000 to 600,000 distinct CDR3 sequences, with 22% found just once. The sample was also linked to a second study, of T cells expressing NK-cell markers.

The material sequenced was CD4+ T cells sorted from blood. The receptors derive from a woman in her late teens or twenties in good health.

The rearrangement uses TRBV20-1 and TRBJ2-3; no clear D. Germline V gene sequence: CDR1 DFQATT, CDR2 SNEGSKA (reference sequence). V lost 6 bases to trimming and J lost 0 bases, with 10 bases between them. This CDR3 region has 13 residues. This chain's CDR3 is CSALDQSTDTQYF. CDR3 nucleotide sequence: TGCAGTGCCCTTGACCAGAGCACAGATACGCAGTATTTT.

This chain uses TRBV7-2 with TRBJ2-7; D is ambiguous. V lost 2 bases, J lost 5 bases, and 13 bases lay in between. This CDR3 region has 14 residues. In germline, CDR1 is SGHTA, CDR2 FQGNSA. CDR3 protein: CASSLILRSNEQYF. The CDR3, as DNA: TGTGCCAGCAGCTTAATTCTTCGGTCCAACGAGCAGTACTTC.

This chain joins TRBV29-1 and TRBJ2-6, with unresolved D. V was cut by 4 bases and J by 2 bases, with 9 bases left in between. The germline CDR1 and CDR2 sequences are SQVTM and ANQGSEA. CDR3 length equals 14 residues. As DNA, the CDR3 is TGCAGCGTTGCTTTACTGGCTGGGGCCAACGTCCTGACTTTC. Amino acids: CSVALLAGANVLTF.

The J gene is TRBJ1-2, the V gene TRBV24-1, with 7 positions matching TRBD1. From germline, CDR1 is KGHDR and CDR2 SFDVKD. V lost 9 bases to trimming and J lost 0 bases; unmatched junction nucleotides: 3. This CDR3 region has 13 residues. CDR3 residues: CATSQGSNYGYTF. CDR3 nucleotides: TGTGCCACCTCACAGGGGTCTAACTATGGCTACACCTTC.

This clonotype showed up just once. The chain uses TRBV2 and TRBJ2-7; D unresolved. This CDR3 region has 14 residues. The V and J ends lost 8 bases and 4 bases respectively, with 18 bases between them. Germline CDR1 is SNHLY and CDR2 is FYNNEI. The CDR3: CASSFGSTLYEQYF. The CDR3 DNA reads TGTGCCAGCTCCTTCGGGTCTACCCTATACGAGCAGTACTTC.

The chain carries TRBV10-3 and TRBJ1-1, with no clear D. Trimming cost V 3 bases and J 4 bases, with 9 bases left between them. The germline gives CDR1 ENHRY, CDR2 SYGVKD. This CDR3 has 13 residues. The CDR3 loop is CAISDRVGTEAFF. In nucleotides, the CDR3 is TGTGCCATCAGTGATAGGGTAGGCACTGAAGCTTTCTTT.

This clonotype was seen many times. This chain links TRBV4-3 with TRBJ1-5; D ambiguous. Germline loops: CDR1 LGHNA, CDR2 YSLEER. Trimming took 4 bases from V and 7 from J, leaving 17 bases between them. There are 15 residues in the CDR3. CDR3 sequence reads: CASSRVLSLGQPQHF. The CDR3 DNA is TGCGCCAGCAGCCGCGTTCTCTCCCTGGGACAGCCCCAGCATTTT.

This clonotype was observed a few times. The J gene is TRBJ1-4, the V gene TRBV20-1; the D gene is possibly TRBD1 (5 bases). There are 12 residues in the CDR3. CDR1 DFQATT and CDR2 SNEGSKA come from the germline V gene (reference sequence). The CDR3: CSVRAVGEKLFF. The CDR3, as DNA: TGCAGCGTCAGGGCGGTGGGTGAAAAACTGTTTTTT.

The V gene is TRBV12-3 or TRBV12-4, the J gene TRBJ2-1; D is ambiguous. This CDR3 is built from 13 residues. The V and J ends lost 7 bases and 5 bases respectively, with 12 bases between them. The CDR3 loop is CASKHRIDNEQFF. CDR3 DNA sequence: TGTGCCAGCAAACACAGAATTGACAATGAGCAGTTCTTC.

This rearrangement joins TRBV9 to TRBJ2-7, with TRBD1 matching over 7 bases. Looked up from germline, CDR1 is SGDLS and CDR2 is YYNGEE. With V trimmed by 3 bases and J by 1 base, 7 bases remained unmatched. CDR3 size: 15 residues. The CDR3 DNA reads TGTGCCAGCAGCGCGGATGGGACAGCATCCTACGAGCAGTACTTC. Residues: CASSADGTASYEQYF. The full variable domain, in which reference TRBV9 and TRBJ2-7 provide the parts outside the CDR3, is DSGVTQTPKHLITATGQRVTLRCSPRSGDLSVYWYQQSLDQGLQFLIQYYNGEERAKGNILERFSAQQFPDLHSELNLSSLELGDSALYFCASSADGTASYEQYFGPGTRLTVT.

This clonotype was detected only a few times. The chain uses TRBV4-3 and TRBJ2-2, with 12 bases lining up with TRBD2. This CDR3 has 17 residues. Losses at the gene ends were 5 bases for V and 0 bases for J; bases not matched to a gene: 4. Per germline, CDR1 LGHNA and CDR2 YSLEER. The CDR3 DNA is TGCGCCAGCAGCTCCCTAGCGGGAGGGACGAACACCGGGGAGCTGTTTTTT. This translates into CASSSLAGGTNTGELFF.

The chain couples TRBV6-1 to TRBJ1-6; unclear D gene. With 6 bases removed from V and 7 bases from J, the gap between germline ends came to 13 bases. CDR1 is MNHNS, CDR2 SASEGT, per germline. The length of the CDR3 is 14 residues. CDR3 sequence (DNA): TGTGCCAGCAGCAAAGGGAAAGCCAATTCACCCCTCCACTTT. Residues: CASSKGKANSPLHF.

This clonotype was counted a few times. The V call is TRBV3-1, the J call TRBJ2-1; 7 bases are shared with TRBD2. The CDR3 totals 18 residues. With V trimmed by 1 base and J by 6 bases, 15 bases remained unmatched. The germline V gene has CDR1 LGHDT and CDR2 YNNKEL (reference sequence). In nucleotides, the CDR3 is TGTGCCAGCAGCCAAGCTCGATTAGCGGGTCTTCCAACCAATGAGCAGTTCTTC. It yields the protein CASSQARLAGLPTNEQFF.

The J gene is TRBJ2-1, the V gene TRBV5-1; 11 bases align to TRBD2. Germline V gene lookup returns CDR1 SGHRS and CDR2 YFSETQ. The CDR3 contains 14 residues. V gave up 5 bases and J gave up 8 bases; unmatched junction bases: 6. The CDR3 spells CASRQTSGADEQFF. DNA of the CDR3: TGCGCCAGCAGGCAGACTAGCGGGGCGGATGAGCAGTTCTTC.

This clonotype was observed a handful of times. This chain connects TRBV6-5 to TRBJ2-5, with TRBD1 matching over 7 bases. The germline V gene encodes CDR1 MNHEY and CDR2 SVGAGI. CDR3 length: 11 residues. The V and J ends lost 7 bases and 9 bases, in that order; junction bases with no gene match: 5. This CDR3 reads CASTNQGAQYF. The CDR3 coding sequence is TGTGCCAGCACCAACCAGGGGGCCCAGTACTTC.

V and J are TRBV12-3 or TRBV12-4 and TRBJ1-4; D uncertain. Trimming removed 6 bases from V and 8 bases from J, with 16 bases in between. This CDR3 region has 14 residues. CDR3 nucleotide sequence: TGTGCCAGCAGCCGACCACCTTTGGGAGAAAAACTGTTTTTT. This codes for CASSRPPLGEKLFF.

This chain joins TRBV9 and TRBJ2-7, with D tentatively TRBD2 (6 bases). Germline V gene sequence: CDR1 SGDLS, CDR2 YYNGEE. The CDR3 sequence is 15 residues long. Trimming cost V 3 bases and J 5 bases, with 18 bases left between them. CDR3 bases: TGTGCCAGCAGCGAGAGGTTCGGGGAGGAGGACGAGCAGTACTTC. Translated, it gives CASSERFGEEDEQYF.